These 10 T cell receptor beta chains originate from one sample sequenced in a study of CD8 T cells in Susac syndrome (dated by TCRdb to the late 2010s). Receptor amplification or capture employed the immunoSEQ multiplex PCR assay. RNA was extracted using the RNeasy kit, and about 0.5 to 1 ug of the RNA was reverse transcribed with random hexamers. TCRdb reprocessing: public reads trimmed at Q25 with fastp, clones called with MiXCR, in-frame beta chains kept. For every CDR3 protein sequence, its rows merge into one entry that carries the most common genes and DNA. The sample includes 95,000 to 150,000 distinct CDR3 sequences, with about 95% observed a single time. The top ten constitute around 0.28% of the sample. Sequenced sample: CD8+ T cells from PBMCs. The receptors originated from a human donor with Susac syndrome.

The CDR3: CASSIRSYEQYF. The CDR3, as DNA: TGTGCCAGCTCTATTCGCTCCTACGAGCAGTACTTC. The V call is TRBV12-3 or TRBV12-4, the J call TRBJ2-7; D unresolved. Trimming took off 8 bases at V and 0 bases at J, with 8 bases between the two ends. The CDR3 runs 12 residues.

J is TRBJ2-7 and V is TRBV6-5, with D perhaps matching TRBD1 (5 bases). The CDR3 runs to 16 residues. Trimming removed 0 bases at V and 7 bases at J, with 19 bases between. CDR1 is MNHEY and CDR2 is SVGAGI in the germline V gene. CDR3 protein: CASSYSMMAGLREQYF. For the CDR3, the DNA is TGTGCCAGCAGTTACTCGATGATGGCAGGGCTGAGAGAGCAGTACTTC.

The V call is TRBV7-2, the J call TRBJ1-3; a possible D gene is TRBD1 (6 bases). Germline CDR1 is SGHTA and CDR2 is FQGNSA. CDR3 length equals 13 residues. Trimming left V 5 bases short and J 7 bases short, with 12 bases between. The CDR3 loop reads CASSRWGPNTIYF. Here the CDR3 DNA reads TGTGCCAGCAGCCGGTGGGGGCCGAACACCATATATTTT.

The chain couples TRBV4-1 to TRBJ1-1, with D possibly TRBD1 on 5 matching bases. The CDR3 totals 16 residues. Germline CDR1 reads MGHRA; CDR2 reads YSYEKL. The V gene lost 4 bases and the J gene lost 4 bases, with 19 bases spanning the gap. For the CDR3, the DNA is TGCGCCAGCAGCCCTACCTTTAAGGGGACGAGCACTGAAGCTTTCTTT. As protein: CASSPTFKGTSTEAFF.

V is TRBV20-1 and J is TRBJ2-1; 15 bases are a match to TRBD2. Looked up from germline, CDR1 is DFQATT and CDR2 is SNEGSKA (reference sequence). Unmatched junction bases numbered 11, after V lost 8 bases and J lost 12 bases. The CDR3 loop spans 14 amino acids. The CDR3 loop is CSPPVGLAGGAQFF. CDR3 coding DNA: TGCAGTCCCCCGGTGGGACTAGCGGGGGGTGCGCAGTTCTTC.

The chain combines TRBV29-1 with TRBJ1-2; D remains unclear. The CDR3 runs to 12 residues. The V gene lost 1 base and the J gene lost 8 bases, with 11 bases spanning the gap. The germline gives CDR1 SQVTM, CDR2 ANQGSEA. This CDR3 reads CSVEAQSWGYTF. The DNA for the CDR3 is TGCAGCGTTGAAGCTCAGAGCTGGGGCTACACCTTC.

This clonotype has only one observation. The chain couples TRBV20-1 to TRBJ2-7; unclear D gene. Germline CDR1 DFQATT, CDR2 SNEGSKA (reference sequence). There are 13 residues in the CDR3. V shed 6 bases and J shed 0 bases, with 12 bases lying between them. The CDR3 DNA reads TGCAGTGCCCGGACGGTTAGCTCCTACGAGCAGTACTTC. Its translation is CSARTVSSYEQYF.

The CDR3: CASSLVFTDTQYF. The DNA for the CDR3 is TGTGCCAGCAGCTTAGTCTTCACAGATACGCAGTATTTT. This sequence joins TRBV11-2 and TRBJ2-3, with unresolved D. The CDR3 totals 13 residues. With 1 base removed from V and 2 bases from J, the gap between germline ends came to 4 bases. Germline-derived CDR1 and CDR2 are SGHAT and FQNNGV.

V is TRBV29-1 and J is TRBJ2-5; 9 nucleotides align to TRBD2. This CDR3 has 16 amino acids. Germline trimming cut 3 bases from V and 2 bases from J; bases unmatched to any gene: 10. Germline V CDR1 and CDR2: SQVTM, ANQGSEA. DNA for the CDR3: TGCAGCGTTGAGGTAGCGGGGGAACCTACGCAAGAGACCCAGTACTTC. Protein product: CSVEVAGEPTQETQYF.

J is TRBJ2-5 and V is TRBV4-1, with 7 bases aligning to TRBD2. The germline V gene encodes CDR1 MGHRA and CDR2 YSYEKL. Trimming took 2 bases from V and 3 from J; bases not matched to a gene: 6. The CDR3 loop spans 15 amino acids. The DNA for the CDR3 is TGCGCCAGCAGCCAAAGGCAAACTAGCGAAGAGACCCAGTACTTC. It specifies CASSQRQTSEETQYF.